These 23 T cell receptor beta chains were all obtained from the same sample, sequenced in a study of cytomegalovirus exposure and HLA in healthy donors. Clones were read by immunoSEQ multiplex PCR, and TCRdb kept only the in-frame ones, dropping some. The sample has some 150,000 clones; about 89% are singletons. The sequenced sample was PBMCs. The receptors were sampled from a woman between 18 and 29 years old in good health and CMV-seropositive.

V gene TRBV5-6 combines with J gene TRBJ2-7; 8 bases line up with TRBD2. CDR3 size: 14 residues. Trimming at V came to 6 bases and at J to 0 bases, leaving 5 bases not matched to a gene. Germline CDR1 and CDR2: SGHDT and YYEEEE. The CDR3 here is CASNKREGSYEQYF. The DNA for the CDR3 is TGTGCCAGCAACAAACGGGAGGGCTCCTACGAGCAGTACTTC.

The rearrangement uses TRBV27 and TRBJ2-7, with D possibly TRBD1 on 6 matching bases. Germline lookup yields CDR1 MNHEY and CDR2 SMNVEV (reference sequence). V gave up 2 bases and J gave up 3 bases, with 20 bases separating them. The CDR3 extends over 17 amino acids. The CDR3 DNA sequence: TGTGCCAGCAGTTTAACTGGGGGCGGGCTAGCCCTCTACGAGCAGTACTTC. Amino acids: CASSLTGGGLALYEQYF.

This CDR3 is CASSYRRTGNHEQYF. In nucleotides, the CDR3 is TGTGCCAGCAGCTACAGAAGGACAGGGAACCACGAGCAGTACTTC. V usage is TRBV6-5 and J usage is TRBJ2-7; 8 nucleotides match TRBD1. Germline lookup yields CDR1 MNHEY and CDR2 SVGAGI. V trimming: 6 bases; J trimming: 5 bases; junction bases outside the gene matches: 12. This CDR3 region has 15 residues.

The chain employs TRBV5-1 and TRBJ2-3; 8 bases agree with TRBD2. The CDR3 is 16 amino acids. J lost 6 bases, V lost 7 bases, and 16 bases had no gene match. Germline lookup yields CDR1 SGHRS and CDR2 YFSETQ. The CDR3 region is CASALGVSGRVDTQYF. CDR3 in DNA: TGCGCCAGCGCTCTGGGGGTCAGCGGGAGAGTGGATACGCAGTATTTT. The full variable domain, completed using reference TRBV5-1 and TRBJ2-3, is KAGVTQTPRYLIKTRGQQVTLSCSPISGHRSVSWYQQTPGQGLQFLFEYFSETQRNKGNFPGRFSGRQFSNSRSEMNVSTLELGDSALYLCASALGVSGRVDTQYFGPGTRLTVL.

The chain uses TRBV18 and TRBJ2-3; D is perhaps TRBD2 (6 bases). V gave up 5 bases and J gave up 2 bases, with 26 bases separating them. The CDR3 is 19 amino acids. CDR1 and CDR2 (germline): KGHSH, LQKENI. CDR3 coding DNA: TGTGCCAGCTCATCCTGGAACAAGCGAGGCGGAGGGCCCACAGATACGCAGTATTTT. As protein: CASSSWNKRGGGPTDTQYF. The full variable domain, with the rest looked up from reference TRBV18 and TRBJ2-3, is NAGVMQNPRHLVRRRGQEARLRCSPMKGHSHVYWYRQLPEEGLKFMVYLQKENIIDESGMPKERFSAEFPKEGPSILRIQQVVRGDSAAYFCASSSWNKRGGGPTDTQYFGPGTRLTVL.

The chain links TRBV28 to TRBJ2-7; 7 bases map to TRBD1. The CDR3 is made up of 14 amino acids. Germline trimming cut 2 bases from V and 5 bases from J; bases unmatched to any gene: 6. CDR1 is MDHEN, CDR2 SYDVKM, per germline. CDR3 DNA: TGTGCCAGCAGTTTACTGGGACAGATACACGAGCAGTACTTC. Translating it yields CASSLLGQIHEQYF.

The rearrangement links TRBV5-6 to TRBJ1-1; D is perhaps TRBD1 (5 bases). This CDR3 comprises 14 residues. Trimming pared 0 bases from V and 11 bases from J, leaving 17 bases between. The germline CDR1 and CDR2 sequences are SGHDT and YYEEEE. This CDR3 reads CASSLESPGSSAFF. CDR3 in DNA: TGTGCCAGCAGCTTGGAATCACCAGGGTCTTCGGCTTTCTTT.

The V call is TRBV28, the J call TRBJ2-6; D uncertain. Germline CDR1 and CDR2: MDHEN and SYDVKM. This CDR3 spans 15 amino acids. V shed 3 bases and J shed 0 bases, with 6 bases lying between them. CDR3 protein: CASSFPGSGANVLTF. The CDR3 DNA reads TGTGCCAGCAGTTTCCCAGGCTCTGGGGCCAACGTCCTGACTTTC.

The chain recombines TRBV5-1 with TRBJ2-2, with 10 bases fitting TRBD2. The CDR3 totals 15 residues. Germline assignment: CDR1 SGHRS and CDR2 YFSETQ. V lost 4 bases, J lost 6 bases, and 6 bases stayed unmatched. CDR3 region: CASSDLAGVAGELFF. CDR3 in DNA: TGCGCCAGCAGCGACCTAGCGGGAGTCGCCGGGGAGCTGTTTTTT.

This chain joins TRBV4-3 and TRBJ2-7; 11 nucleotides align to TRBD2. The CDR3 covers 17 residues. The V gene's germline CDR1 is LGHNA and CDR2 YSLEER. V was clipped by 0 bases and J by 1 base; unmatched bases: 5. CDR3 protein: CASSQDLLAGASYEQYF. In nucleotides, the CDR3 is TGCGCCAGCAGCCAAGATTTACTAGCGGGAGCATCCTACGAGCAGTACTTC.

This chain links TRBV9 with TRBJ2-1; possible D gene TRBD1, 5 bases. Germline V gene sequence: CDR1 SGDLS, CDR2 YYNGEE. Trimming took 0 bases from V and 2 from J, leaving 6 bases between them. The CDR3 spans 14 residues. CDR3 protein: CASSVEGAYNEQFF. CDR3 bases: TGTGCCAGCAGCGTAGAAGGGGCCTACAATGAGCAGTTCTTC. The full variable domain, completed using reference TRBV9 and TRBJ2-1, is DSGVTQTPKHLITATGQRVTLRCSPRSGDLSVYWYQQSLDQGLQFLIQYYNGEERAKGNILERFSAQQFPDLHSELNLSSLELGDSALYFCASSVEGAYNEQFFGPGTRLTVL.

This chain joins TRBV6-1 and TRBJ2-1, with TRBD2 matching over 8 bases. The V and J ends lost 6 bases and 9 bases, in that order; junction bases with no gene match: 4. The CDR3 has 12 amino acids. Germline lookup yields CDR1 MNHNS and CDR2 SASEGT. CDR3 protein: CASRVTSGEQFF. For the CDR3, the DNA is TGTGCCAGCAGAGTTACTAGCGGTGAGCAGTTCTTC.

V is TRBV7-9 and J is TRBJ2-1, with 10 bases matching TRBD2. CDR1 and CDR2 (germline): SEHNR, FQNEAQ (reference sequence). The trim removed 11 bases at V and 4 bases at J, leaving 8 bases unmatched. CDR3 length: 14 amino acids. The CDR3 is CARSSSGRYNEQFF. CDR3 coding DNA: TGTGCCCGGAGCTCTAGCGGGAGATACAATGAGCAGTTCTTC.

The chain is built from TRBV2 and TRBJ1-5; TRBD1 aligns across 9 bases. Germline loops: CDR1 SNHLY, CDR2 FYNNEI. J lost 2 bases, V lost 6 bases, and 11 bases had no gene match. This CDR3 has 17 amino acids. CDR3 residues: CASSGDRAFRGNQPQHF. CDR3 coding DNA: TGTGCCAGCAGCGGGGACAGGGCCTTTAGGGGCAATCAGCCCCAGCATTTT.

CDR3 coding DNA: TGTGCCAGCAGTTACGGTCGGGAGTGGAAGGATGAGCAGTTCTTC. The encoded protein is CASSYGREWKDEQFF. The chain combines TRBV6-5 with TRBJ2-1, with D maybe TRBD2 (6 bases). Germline V gene sequence: CDR1 MNHEY, CDR2 SVGAGI. This CDR3 has 15 residues. With 2 bases removed from V and 8 bases from J, the gap between germline ends came to 16 bases.

In nucleotides, the CDR3 is TGTGCCACCAGCAGTTCCCCTCGGGGCAATCAGCCCCAGCATTTT. This encodes CATSSSPRGNQPQHF. The chain employs TRBV15 and TRBJ1-5; D gene uncertain. Trimming removed 3 bases from V and 2 bases from J, with 11 bases in between. This CDR3 contains 15 residues. Germline values: CDR1 LNHNV, CDR2 YYDKDF (reference sequence).

The chain links TRBV5-5 to TRBJ1-2, with 7 bases fitting TRBD1. With 0 bases clipped from V and 1 base from J, the junction kept 6 bases outside the gene matches. The CDR3 contains 16 residues. Germline CDR1 is SGHKS and CDR2 is YYEKEE (reference sequence). The CDR3: CASSLAGQQFNYGYTF. The CDR3 DNA follows: TGTGCCAGCAGCTTGGCGGGACAGCAGTTTAACTATGGCTACACCTTC.

The V gene is TRBV5-1, the J gene TRBJ2-1; 12 positions match TRBD2. V was pared by 3 bases and J by 2 bases, with 0 bases of the junction left unmatched. This CDR3 comprises 15 residues. Germline assignment: CDR1 SGHRS and CDR2 YFSETQ. The chain's CDR3 is CASSWTSGTYNEQFF. CDR3 DNA: TGCGCCAGCAGCTGGACTAGCGGGACCTACAATGAGCAGTTCTTC.

The V gene is TRBV15, the J gene TRBJ2-2; the D gene is possibly TRBD1 (6 bases). V dropped 3 bases and J dropped 1 base, with 9 bases sitting between them. The CDR3 runs to 15 residues. Per germline, CDR1 LNHNV and CDR2 YYDKDF (reference sequence). The CDR3 protein is CATSSDRRNTGELFF. Here the CDR3 DNA reads TGTGCCACCAGCAGTGACAGGCGGAACACCGGGGAGCTGTTTTTT.

This chain links TRBV10-2 with TRBJ2-5; 10 bases line up with TRBD2. V dropped 5 bases and J dropped 6; count of bases not matched to a gene: 9. CDR1 and CDR2 from the germline V gene are WSHSY and SAAADI. The length of the CDR3 is 15 residues. CDR3 protein: CASSSSGSPQQTQYF. The CDR3 DNA reads as TGCGCCAGCAGTTCTAGCGGGAGCCCTCAGCAGACCCAGTACTTC.

The V gene is TRBV15, the J gene TRBJ2-3; 8 nucleotides line up with TRBD2. V trimming: 5 bases; J trimming: 4 bases; junction bases outside the gene matches: 8. The length of the CDR3 is 15 residues. Germline CDR1 is LNHNV and CDR2 is YYDKDF (reference sequence). This CDR3 reads CATSFSGIVSDTQYF. In DNA, the CDR3 is TGTGCCACCAGCTTTAGCGGGATTGTTTCAGATACGCAGTATTTT.

J is TRBJ2-3 and V is TRBV19; D call uncertain. V lost 3 bases and J 2 bases, leaving 9 bases between the germline ends. CDR1 is LNHDA and CDR2 is SQIVND in the germline V gene (reference sequence). This CDR3 contains 14 residues. Here the CDR3 reads CASSIRRLTDTQYF. CDR3 bases: TGTGCCAGTAGTATTAGGCGGCTCACAGATACGCAGTATTTT.

This clone was recorded a few times. This sequence joins TRBV10-1 and TRBJ2-7; possibly TRBD2 for D (5 bases). In germline, CDR1 is WNHNN, CDR2 SYGVQD (reference sequence). V was cut by 6 bases and J by 9 bases, with 18 bases left in between. The CDR3 runs to 13 residues. The CDR3 reads CASREVAWEWQYF. For the CDR3, the DNA is TGCGCCAGCAGGGAGGTAGCGTGGGAGTGGCAGTACTTC.